The 14 T cell receptor beta chains below were found in one sample sequenced in a study of T cell changes during pregnancy in multiple sclerosis. Measured with immunoSEQ multiplex PCR; TCRdb has only the in-frame clones, and not every one. Among around 69,000 clones, about 92% were seen once, and the ten largest hold around 2%. The specimen was peripheral blood, collected in the third trimester of pregnancy. The receptor set was obtained from a female donor in good health, enrolled as a control in a pregnancy study.

This chain links TRBV18 with TRBJ2-7; a weak D match, TRBD2 (6 bases). V was shortened by 1 base and J by 4 bases, with 8 bases between the two germline ends. Germline lookup yields CDR1 KGHSH and CDR2 LQKENI. The CDR3 is 13 amino acids. CDR3 sequence (DNA): TGTGCCAGCTCACCACTCCGGGAGTACGAGCAGTACTTC. Protein: CASSPLREYEQYF. Drawing the rest from reference TRBV18 and TRBJ2-7, the complete variable domain is NAGVMQNPRHLVRRRGQEARLRCSPMKGHSHVYWYRQLPEEGLKFMVYLQKENIIDESGMPKERFSAEFPKEGPSILRIQQVVRGDSAAYFCASSPLREYEQYFGPGTRLTVT.

The chain has TRBV4-3 and TRBJ1-4; no definite D call. V dropped 0 bases and J dropped 0 bases, with 5 bases sitting between them. The CDR3 totals 15 residues. The germline CDR1 and CDR2 sequences are LGHNA and YSLEER. The CDR3, as DNA: TGCGCCAGCAGCCAAGACACAGCAACTAATGAAAAACTGTTTTTT. Translated: CASSQDTATNEKLFF.

This sequence joins TRBV18 and TRBJ1-2, with D possibly TRBD1 on 5 matching bases. The CDR3 runs 17 residues. The V end lost 0 bases, the J end lost 4 bases, and 18 bases lay between the germline ends. Germline-derived CDR1 and CDR2 are KGHSH and LQKENI. CDR3 DNA sequence: TGTGCCAGCTCACCACCAAGTGGGGGGGGAAGAATCTATGGCTACACCTTC. Protein product: CASSPPSGGGRIYGYTF.

The CDR3 reads CASTLTGGGGETQYF. The CDR3 DNA reads as TGTGCCAGTACCCTGACGGGCGGGGGGGGAGAGACCCAGTACTTC. V usage is TRBV19 and J usage is TRBJ2-5, with TRBD2 identical over 9 bases. V shed 7 bases and J 4 bases; nucleotides not matched to a gene: 10. The germline gives CDR1 LNHDA, CDR2 SQIVND (reference sequence). The CDR3 contains 15 residues.

This clone was seen once. The chain has TRBV6-1 and TRBJ2-7, with 9 positions matching TRBD1. CDR1 is MNHNS, CDR2 SASEGT, per germline. After removal of 10 bases from V and 3 bases from J, the junction contained 4 bases not matched to a gene. The CDR3 consists of 12 residues. The CDR3 DNA reads as TGTGCCACACAGGGACAGGGCTACGAGCAGTACTTC. It yields the protein CATQGQGYEQYF.

This chain connects TRBV6-1 to TRBJ1-1; the D gene is possibly TRBD1 (5 bases). This CDR3 spans 14 amino acids. V was trimmed by 6 bases and J by 0 bases, leaving 11 bases between them. In germline, CDR1 is MNHNS, CDR2 SASEGT. The CDR3 DNA reads TGTGCCAGCAGGACAGCACCGTTGAACACTGAAGCTTTCTTT. The encoded protein is CASRTAPLNTEAFF.

The V call is TRBV6-6, the J call TRBJ2-3, with D possibly TRBD1 on 6 matching bases. CDR1 MNHNY and CDR2 SVGAGI come from the germline V gene (reference sequence). The length of the CDR3 is 13 residues. CDR3 protein: CVLGGPSTDTQYF. Written as DNA, the CDR3 is TGTGTTTTAGGGGGACCAAGCACAGATACGCAGTATTTT.

The V call is TRBV10-3, the J call TRBJ2-5; 10 bases align to TRBD1. Per germline, CDR1 ENHRY and CDR2 SYGVKD. The junction had 6 bases not matched to a gene; V was cut back by 1 base and J by 4 bases. CDR3 length: 16 amino acids. The CDR3 coding sequence is TGTGCCATCAGTGAGTTGGGGACAGGGGTCAGAGAGACCCAGTACTTC. This codes for CAISELGTGVRETQYF.

This chain joins TRBV30 and TRBJ2-1; possibly TRBD2 for D (6 bases). The CDR3 is 14 amino acids. Germline V gene data show CDR1 as GTSNPN and CDR2 as SVGIG (reference sequence). V was trimmed by 3 bases and J by 4 bases, leaving 13 bases between them. CDR3 sequence reads: CAWRGSGLYNEQFF. The CDR3 DNA is TGTGCCTGGAGAGGAAGCGGGCTTTACAATGAGCAGTTCTTC.

This clone was counted once. The chain is built from TRBV4-3 and TRBJ1-2; D is possibly TRBD1 (5 bases). Germline CDR1 is LGHNA and CDR2 is YSLEER. The CDR3 has 16 amino acids. Deletions cut 0 bases from V and 4 bases from J, with 15 bases between. The CDR3 DNA reads TGCGCCAGCAGCCAAGATTTTGGACAAACCTTCTATGGCTACACCTTC. This gives the protein CASSQDFGQTFYGYTF.

The V gene is TRBV18, the J gene TRBJ1-3, with no clear D. V was trimmed by 1 base and J by 0 bases, leaving 10 bases between them. Germline CDR1 reads KGHSH; CDR2 reads LQKENI. This CDR3 contains 16 residues. CDR3 amino acids: CASSPRTSVSGNTIYF. The CDR3 DNA is TGTGCCAGCTCACCACGAACGAGCGTCTCTGGAAACACCATATATTTT. The full variable domain, rest sourced from reference TRBV18 and TRBJ1-3, is NAGVMQNPRHLVRRRGQEARLRCSPMKGHSHVYWYRQLPEEGLKFMVYLQKENIIDESGMPKERFSAEFPKEGPSILRIQQVVRGDSAAYFCASSPRTSVSGNTIYFGEGSWLTVV.

The chain is built from TRBV25-1 and TRBJ2-2; D not certain. V was pared by 5 bases and J by 1 base, with 5 bases between. In germline, CDR1 is MGHDK, CDR2 SYGVNS. The CDR3 loop spans 13 amino acids. The CDR3 protein is CASSQQNTGELFF. CDR3 DNA: TGTGCCAGCAGTCAACAGAACACCGGGGAGCTGTTTTTT.

The rearrangement joins TRBV7-8 to TRBJ2-7, with 14 bases that match TRBD2. CDR1 and CDR2 from the germline V gene are SGHVS and FQNEAQ. The CDR3 spans 14 residues. Germline trimming cut 5 bases from V and 8 bases from J; bases unmatched to any gene: 5. CDR3 DNA sequence: TGTGCCAGCAGCACCGGGACTAGCGGGAGTAAGCAGTACTTC. It codes for CASSTGTSGSKQYF. Variable domain in full (rest from reference TRBV7-8 and TRBJ2-7): GAGVSQSPRYKVAKRGQDVALRCDPISGHVSLFWYQQALGQGPEFLTYFQNEAQLDKSGLPSDRFFAERPEGSVSTLKIQRTQQEDSAVYLCASSTGTSGSKQYFGPGTRLTVT.

This rearrangement joins TRBV6-1 to TRBJ1-2, with TRBD1 matching 7 bases. The CDR3 is made up of 16 amino acids. Looked up from germline, CDR1 is MNHNS and CDR2 is SASEGT. With V trimmed by 0 bases and J by 4 bases, 8 bases remained unmatched. The chain's CDR3 is CASSEALGQRFYGYTF. The CDR3 DNA reads as TGTGCCAGCAGTGAAGCTTTGGGACAGCGATTCTATGGCTACACCTTC.